Listed below are T cell receptor beta chains from one sample, sequenced in a study of naive and memory T cell subsets. From the UMI-ligation and nested PCR reads, TCRdb called clonotypes with MiXCR, one entry per CDR3 protein. The sample holds roughly 17,000 distinct CDR3 sequences, roughly 8.7% seen once. Sequencing was done on a sample of central memory CD8+ T cells from blood. These receptors were taken from a human donor in good health. CDR3s include the opening cysteine and the closing phenylalanine or tryptophan. The order of the fields is clone size, D gene, V gene, J gene, CDR3 protein, CDR3 DNA. A D gene is named only where the DNA matches it firmly. Size is omitted from some rows. Given values are once, few, many or a class for expanded clones.

abundance: .; d_gene: .; v_gene: TRBV20-1; j_gene: TRBJ1-2; CDR3aa: CSARDPIQGDHYGYNF; CDR3nt: TGCAGTGCTAGAGATCCCATACAGGGAGATCACTATGGCTACAACTTC
abundance: few; d_gene: .; v_gene: TRBV4-2; j_gene: TRBJ1-4; CDR3aa: CASSQGDEKLFF; CDR3nt: TGTGCCAGCAGCCAAGGTGACGAAAAACTGTTTTTT
abundance: few; d_gene: .; v_gene: TRBV10-3; j_gene: TRBJ2-1; CDR3aa: CATGDPRVDEQFF; CDR3nt: TGTGCCACCGGGGACCCCCGGGTAGATGAGCAGTTCTTC
abundance: many; d_gene: .; v_gene: TRBV4-3; j_gene: TRBJ2-7; CDR3aa: CASSQDGGRGYEQYF; CDR3nt: TGCGCCAGCAGCCAAGATGGGGGGCGAGGATACGAGCAGTACTTC
abundance: many; d_gene: .; v_gene: TRBV20-1; j_gene: TRBJ2-1; CDR3aa: CSATQLSSYNEQFF; CDR3nt: TGCAGTGCTACGCAACTAAGCTCCTACAATGAGCAGTTCTTC
abundance: few; d_gene: TRBD1; v_gene: TRBV6-1; j_gene: TRBJ1-5; CDR3aa: CASRETGDGSQPQHF; CDR3nt: TGTGCCAGCAGAGAAACAGGGGACGGGAGTCAGCCCCAGCATTTT
abundance: many; d_gene: .; v_gene: TRBV10-3; j_gene: TRBJ1-1; CDR3aa: CAISGVAQNTEAFF; CDR3nt: TGTGCCATCAGTGGAGTCGCACAGAACACTGAAGCTTTCTTT
abundance: .; d_gene: .; v_gene: TRBV27; j_gene: TRBJ2-2; CDR3aa: CASSLKHTGELFF; CDR3nt: TGTGCCAGCAGTTTAAAACACACCGGGGAGCTGTTTTTT
abundance: few; d_gene: .; v_gene: TRBV5-5; j_gene: TRBJ1-1; CDR3aa: CASSLVGGRSGTEAFF; CDR3nt: TGTGCCAGCAGTTTAGTCGGGGGAAGGAGTGGCACTGAAGCTTTCTTT
abundance: many; d_gene: .; v_gene: TRBV9; j_gene: TRBJ2-3; CDR3aa: CASSVFQSFTDTQYF; CDR3nt: TGTGCCAGCAGCGTGTTTCAGAGCTTCACAGATACGCAGTATTTT
abundance: many; d_gene: .; v_gene: TRBV7-8; j_gene: TRBJ2-7; CDR3aa: CASSLSGDPYEQYF; CDR3nt: TGTGCCAGCAGCTTATCAGGGGATCCCTACGAGCAGTACTTC
abundance: few; d_gene: .; v_gene: TRBV7-3; j_gene: TRBJ2-1; CDR3aa: CASSLNGGDREQFF; CDR3nt: TGTGCCAGCAGCTTAAATGGTGGGGATAGGGAGCAGTTCTTC
abundance: few; d_gene: .; v_gene: TRBV4-2; j_gene: TRBJ2-5; CDR3aa: CASSQDLEKETQYF; CDR3nt: TGTGCCAGCAGCCAAGACCTAGAAAAAGAGACCCAGTACTTC
abundance: .; d_gene: .; v_gene: TRBV3-1; j_gene: TRBJ2-7; CDR3aa: CASSQEGLKQYF; CDR3nt: TGTGCCAGCAGCCAGGAGGGGTTGAAGCAGTACTTC
abundance: .; d_gene: TRBD1; v_gene: TRBV6-5; j_gene: TRBJ2-1; CDR3aa: CASSPGTGEVYEQFF; CDR3nt: TGTGCCAGCAGTCCCGGGACAGGGGAGGTGTATGAGCAGTTCTTC
abundance: many; d_gene: .; v_gene: TRBV27; j_gene: TRBJ1-1; CDR3aa: CASSPEQGRGQIITEAFF; CDR3nt: TGTGCCAGCAGTCCGGAACAGGGTCGGGGACAAATCATCACTGAAGCTTTCTTT
abundance: many; d_gene: .; v_gene: TRBV13; j_gene: TRBJ2-7; CDR3aa: CASSTTGFYEQYF; CDR3nt: TGTGCCAGCAGCACCACAGGGTTCTACGAGCAGTACTTC
abundance: few; d_gene: .; v_gene: TRBV20-1; j_gene: TRBJ2-7; CDR3aa: CSARDLATTVEQYF; CDR3nt: TGCAGTGCTAGAGATCTGGCGACTACGGTCGAGCAGTACTTC
abundance: few; d_gene: .; v_gene: TRBV28; j_gene: TRBJ1-4; CDR3aa: CASIKKFATNEKLFF; CDR3nt: TGTGCCAGCATAAAAAAGTTTGCAACTAATGAAAAACTGTTTTTT
abundance: many; d_gene: TRBD2; v_gene: TRBV10-3; j_gene: TRBJ2-5; CDR3aa: CAISEGREDGETQYF; CDR3nt: TGTGCCATCAGTGAGGGGCGGGAGGATGGAGAGACCCAGTACTTC
abundance: many; d_gene: .; v_gene: TRBV7-9; j_gene: TRBJ1-4; CDR3aa: CASSSDREQEKLFF; CDR3nt: TGTGCCAGCAGCTCAGACCGGGAGCAGGAAAAACTGTTTTTT
abundance: many; d_gene: .; v_gene: TRBV20-1; j_gene: TRBJ1-1; CDR3aa: CSARAPLNTEAFF; CDR3nt: TGCAGTGCTCGCGCCCCCTTGAACACTGAAGCTTTCTTT
abundance: once; d_gene: .; v_gene: TRBV6-1; j_gene: TRBJ2-3; CDR3aa: CATRWGGETDTQYF; CDR3nt: TGTGCCACTAGATGGGGGGGCGAGACAGATACGCAGTATTTT
abundance: many; d_gene: .; v_gene: TRBV6-2/TRBV6-3; j_gene: TRBJ2-3; CDR3aa: CASSYQRKGSDTQYF; CDR3nt: TGTGCCAGCAGTTACCAGCGGAAGGGTTCAGATACGCAGTATTTT
abundance: .; d_gene: .; v_gene: TRBV20-1; j_gene: TRBJ1-2; CDR3aa: CSARDLEGPNYGYTF; CDR3nt: TGCAGTGCTAGAGATTTGGAGGGGCCAAACTATGGCTACACCTTC
abundance: many; d_gene: .; v_gene: TRBV4-3; j_gene: TRBJ1-1; CDR3aa: CASSPEGGLGTEAFF; CDR3nt: TGCGCCAGCAGCCCCGAAGGGGGACTGGGCACTGAAGCTTTCTTT
abundance: few; d_gene: .; v_gene: TRBV28; j_gene: TRBJ1-5; CDR3aa: CASSFYRRTNQPQHF; CDR3nt: TGTGCCAGCAGTTTTTATCGGCGGACTAATCAGCCCCAGCATTTT
abundance: many; d_gene: .; v_gene: TRBV5-4; j_gene: TRBJ1-1; CDR3aa: CASSPRDGSTGAFF; CDR3nt: TGTGCCAGCAGCCCCCGGGACGGCTCAACTGGAGCTTTCTTT
abundance: many; d_gene: .; v_gene: TRBV4-3; j_gene: TRBJ2-1; CDR3aa: CASSHRGLGGNEQFF; CDR3nt: TGCGCCAGCAGCCACCGGGGGCTTGGGGGCAATGAGCAGTTCTTC
abundance: few; d_gene: .; v_gene: TRBV3-1; j_gene: TRBJ2-6; CDR3aa: CASSQARVLSSGANVLTF; CDR3nt: TGTGCCAGCAGCCAAGCGAGGGTCCTATCCTCTGGGGCCAACGTCCTGACTTTC
abundance: many; d_gene: .; v_gene: TRBV9; j_gene: TRBJ1-1; CDR3aa: CASSSVNGAEAFF; CDR3nt: TGTGCCAGCAGTTCCGTAAATGGGGCTGAAGCTTTCTTT
abundance: few; d_gene: .; v_gene: TRBV12-3/TRBV12-4; j_gene: TRBJ1-5; CDR3aa: CASSSRTANQPQHF; CDR3nt: TGTGCCAGCAGTTCCCGGACAGCCAATCAGCCCCAGCATTTT
abundance: many; d_gene: TRBD1; v_gene: TRBV5-6; j_gene: TRBJ2-7; CDR3aa: CASSLPGGSYEQYF; CDR3nt: TGTGCCAGCAGCTTGCCAGGGGGCTCCTACGAGCAGTACTTC
abundance: many; d_gene: .; v_gene: TRBV4-3; j_gene: TRBJ1-2; CDR3aa: CASSQENVGQDGYTF; CDR3nt: TGCGCCAGCAGCCAAGAAAATGTGGGTCAGGATGGCTACACCTTC
abundance: many; d_gene: TRBD1; v_gene: TRBV29-1; j_gene: TRBJ1-1; CDR3aa: CSVSQGGGTEAFF; CDR3nt: TGCAGCGTCTCACAGGGGGGAGGCACTGAAGCTTTCTTT
abundance: few; d_gene: TRBD1; v_gene: TRBV6-1; j_gene: TRBJ2-4; CDR3aa: CASGQGEFNIQYF; CDR3nt: TGTGCCAGCGGACAGGGGGAATTCAACATTCAGTACTTC
abundance: .; d_gene: TRBD1; v_gene: TRBV6-2/TRBV6-3; j_gene: TRBJ1-5; CDR3aa: CASRGTERSGNQPQHF; CDR3nt: TGTGCCAGCAGGGGGACAGAACGTTCGGGGAATCAGCCCCAGCATTTT
abundance: many; d_gene: .; v_gene: TRBV30; j_gene: TRBJ2-2; CDR3aa: CAWGSGANTGELFF; CDR3nt: TGTGCCTGGGGGTCAGGGGCGAACACCGGGGAGCTGTTTTTT
abundance: few; d_gene: .; v_gene: TRBV4-3; j_gene: TRBJ2-1; CDR3aa: CASSQDVSPAYNEQFF; CDR3nt: TGCGCCAGCAGCCAAGATGTCAGCCCTGCCTACAATGAGCAGTTCTTC
abundance: .; d_gene: .; v_gene: TRBV5-1; j_gene: TRBJ2-1; CDR3aa: CASSSYLRDSYNEQFF; CDR3nt: TGCGCCAGCAGCTCTTATCTCAGGGATTCCTACAATGAGCAGTTCTTC
abundance: many; d_gene: .; v_gene: TRBV20-1; j_gene: TRBJ1-2; CDR3aa: CSASDRTVYGYTF; CDR3nt: TGCAGTGCTAGCGACAGAACCGTCTATGGCTACACCTTC
abundance: many; d_gene: TRBD2; v_gene: TRBV7-9; j_gene: TRBJ2-5; CDR3aa: CASSSTSGSETQYF; CDR3nt: TGTGCCAGCAGCTCAACTAGCGGGAGTGAGACCCAGTACTTC
abundance: .; d_gene: .; v_gene: TRBV30; j_gene: TRBJ2-7; CDR3aa: CAWRGEGAYEQYF; CDR3nt: TGTGCCTGGAGAGGAGAAGGGGCCTACGAGCAGTACTTC
abundance: .; d_gene: .; v_gene: TRBV12-5; j_gene: TRBJ1-1; CDR3aa: CASQEGVNTEAFF; CDR3nt: TGTGCTAGCCAGGAGGGGGTAAACACTGAAGCTTTCTTT
abundance: many; d_gene: .; v_gene: TRBV20-1; j_gene: TRBJ1-1; CDR3aa: CSARRSGAGEAFF; CDR3nt: TGCAGTGCTAGACGGTCGGGGGCGGGTGAAGCTTTCTTT
abundance: .; d_gene: .; v_gene: TRBV28; j_gene: TRBJ1-1; CDR3aa: CASSLSLVNTEAFF; CDR3nt: TGTGCCAGCAGTTTAAGCCTGGTGAACACTGAAGCTTTCTTT
abundance: few; d_gene: TRBD1; v_gene: TRBV7-2; j_gene: TRBJ1-5; CDR3aa: CASSGDRGGEPQHF; CDR3nt: TGTGCCAGCAGCGGGGACAGGGGAGGTGAGCCCCAGCATTTT
abundance: few; d_gene: .; v_gene: TRBV20-1; j_gene: TRBJ1-1; CDR3aa: CSASLLNPNQAFF; CDR3nt: TGCAGTGCTAGCCTGTTAAACCCCAACCAGGCTTTCTTT
abundance: .; d_gene: .; v_gene: TRBV12-3/TRBV12-4; j_gene: TRBJ1-2; CDR3aa: CASLQGVYGYTF; CDR3nt: TGTGCCAGCCTGCAGGGTGTCTATGGCTACACCTTC
abundance: few; d_gene: TRBD2; v_gene: TRBV19; j_gene: TRBJ2-1; CDR3aa: CASSISGGSVSYNEQFF; CDR3nt: TGTGCCAGTAGTATATCGGGCGGGAGCGTCTCCTACAATGAGCAGTTCTTC
abundance: medium-sized; d_gene: TRBD1; v_gene: TRBV12-3/TRBV12-4; j_gene: TRBJ1-5; CDR3aa: CASSLGGPTQGQPQHF; CDR3nt: TGTGCCAGCAGTTTAGGGGGTCCGACACAGGGGCAGCCCCAGCATTTT
abundance: .; d_gene: .; v_gene: TRBV4-3; j_gene: TRBJ2-3; CDR3aa: CASSPGYREGTDTQYF; CDR3nt: TGCGCCAGCAGCCCTGGATATAGGGAGGGCACAGATACGCAGTATTTT
abundance: .; d_gene: TRBD1; v_gene: TRBV6-2/TRBV6-3; j_gene: TRBJ1-1; CDR3aa: CASIPQGARTEAFF; CDR3nt: TGTGCCAGCATACCACAGGGGGCGCGGACTGAAGCTTTCTTT
abundance: .; d_gene: TRBD2; v_gene: TRBV4-3; j_gene: TRBJ2-1; CDR3aa: CASSQDMSSGGNEQFF; CDR3nt: TGCGCCAGCAGCCAAGATATGTCTAGCGGAGGGAATGAGCAGTTCTTC
abundance: .; d_gene: .; v_gene: TRBV19; j_gene: TRBJ1-2; CDR3aa: CASSSGARDGYTF; CDR3nt: TGTGCCAGTAGTAGTGGGGCTAGAGATGGCTACACCTTC